This T cell receptor beta chain stems from a study of CD4 T cells in relation to SARS-CoV-2 and coronaviruses. About the research overall: ViraFEST: approximately 10-day antigen culture of PBMCs, then TCR beta CDR3 sequencing. The study's findings and limits: Crossreactivity was assessed only for spike protein, not other viral proteins. Roughly 65% of donors had memory CD4+ clonotypes crossrecognizing SARS-CoV-2 and common cold coronavirus spike.

Concerning this clone itself: Antigen: not known.

V was cut by 1 base and J by 3 bases, with 12 bases left in between. CDR1 and CDR2 (germline): MGHRA, YSYEKL. CDR3 length: 15 amino acids. Before the COVID-19 pandemic, during about 2010-2018, CD4+ T cells were taken from unexposed donors. CD4+ T cells were isolated from the cells after 10 days of culture. Cultures received half-medium IL-2 refreshes on days 3 and 7. Clones were sequenced by immunoSEQ multiplex PCR, and TCRdb holds only the in-frame ones, with some missing. The sample shows about 29,000 clones, 75% to 80% of them seen only once. The sequence was obtained from a human donor in good health. The specimen was CD4+ T cells from PBMCs, cultured in vitro. The chain uses TRBV4-1 and TRBJ1-2, with D possibly TRBD1 on 6 matching bases. The CDR3 nucleotides are TGCGCCAGCAGCCAAGGCGGACAGCGTGACTATGGCTACACCTTC. Protein product: CASSQGGQRDYGYTF.